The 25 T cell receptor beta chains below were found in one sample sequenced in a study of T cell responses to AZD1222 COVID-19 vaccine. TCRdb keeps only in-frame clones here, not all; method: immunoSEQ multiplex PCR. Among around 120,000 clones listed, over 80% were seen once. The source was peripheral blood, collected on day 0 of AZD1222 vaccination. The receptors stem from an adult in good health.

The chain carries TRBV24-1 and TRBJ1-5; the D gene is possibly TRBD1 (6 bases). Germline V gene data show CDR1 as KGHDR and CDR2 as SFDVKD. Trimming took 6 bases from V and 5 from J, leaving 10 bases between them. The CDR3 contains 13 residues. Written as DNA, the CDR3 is TGTGCCACCAGTCTAAGGGGGTATCAGCCCCAGCATTTT. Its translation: CATSLRGYQPQHF.

CDR3 sequence: CASSARLGGRGAEAFF. CDR3 coding DNA: TGTGCCAGCAGCGCTCGACTGGGGGGCCGGGGGGCTGAAGCTTTCTTT. The chain links TRBV5-4 to TRBJ1-1, with D possibly matching TRBD1 (6 bases). Per germline, CDR1 SGHNT and CDR2 YYREEE (reference sequence). The V end was cut by 4 bases, the J end by 6 bases, with 22 bases between. This CDR3 has 16 residues. Filled out from reference TRBV5-4 and TRBJ1-1, the complete variable domain reads ETGVTQSPTHLIKTRGQQVTLRCSSQSGHNTVSWYQQALGQGPQFIFQYYREEENGRGNFPPRFSGLQFPNYSSELNVNALELDDSALYLCASSARLGGRGAEAFFGQGTRLTVV.

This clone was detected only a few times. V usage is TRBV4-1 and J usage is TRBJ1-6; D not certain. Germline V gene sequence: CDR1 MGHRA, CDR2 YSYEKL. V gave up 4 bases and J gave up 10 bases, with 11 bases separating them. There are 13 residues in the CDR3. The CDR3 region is CASSLRRESPLHF. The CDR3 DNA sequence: TGCGCCAGCAGCCTCCGACGGGAATCACCCCTCCACTTT.

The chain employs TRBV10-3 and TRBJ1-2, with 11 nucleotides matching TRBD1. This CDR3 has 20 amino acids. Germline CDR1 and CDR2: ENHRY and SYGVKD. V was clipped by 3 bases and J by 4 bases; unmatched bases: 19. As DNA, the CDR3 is TGTGCCATCAGTGACCCGAATCCGGGACAGGGGGGGATCGCTTCCTATGGCTACACCTTC. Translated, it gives CAISDPNPGQGGIASYGYTF.

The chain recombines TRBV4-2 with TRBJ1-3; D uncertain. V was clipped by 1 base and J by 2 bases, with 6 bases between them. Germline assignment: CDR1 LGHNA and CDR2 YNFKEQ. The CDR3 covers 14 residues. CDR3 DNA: TGTGCCAGCAGCCAAGCAGGCACTGGAAACACCATATATTTT. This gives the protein CASSQAGTGNTIYF.

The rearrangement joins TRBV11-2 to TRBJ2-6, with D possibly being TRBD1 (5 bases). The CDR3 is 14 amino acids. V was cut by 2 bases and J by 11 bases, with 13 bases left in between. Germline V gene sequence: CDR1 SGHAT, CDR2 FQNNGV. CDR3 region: CASSLSLFRDVLTF. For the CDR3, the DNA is TGTGCCAGCAGCTTAAGTCTCTTCAGGGACGTCCTGACTTTC.

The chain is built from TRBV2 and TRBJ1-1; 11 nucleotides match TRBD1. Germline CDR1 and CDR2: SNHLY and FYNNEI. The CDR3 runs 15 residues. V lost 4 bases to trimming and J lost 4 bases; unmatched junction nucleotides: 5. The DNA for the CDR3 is TGTGCCAGCAGTGTTCAAGGGACAGGGGGCACTGAAGCTTTCTTT. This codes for CASSVQGTGGTEAFF.

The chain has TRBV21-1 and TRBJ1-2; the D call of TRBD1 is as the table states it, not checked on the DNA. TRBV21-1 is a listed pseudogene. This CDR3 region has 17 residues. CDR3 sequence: CASSKVISGQGVWGYTF. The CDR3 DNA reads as TGTGCCAGCAGCAAAGTCATATCAGGACAGGGGGTTTGGGGCTACACCTTC.

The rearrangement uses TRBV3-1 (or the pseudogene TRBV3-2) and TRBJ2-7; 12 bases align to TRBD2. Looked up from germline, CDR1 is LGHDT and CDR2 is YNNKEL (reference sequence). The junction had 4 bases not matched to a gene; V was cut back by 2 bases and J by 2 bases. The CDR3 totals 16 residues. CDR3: CASSQPGLAGPYEQYF. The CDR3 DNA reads TGTGCCAGCAGCCAACCAGGACTAGCGGGACCCTACGAGCAGTACTTC.

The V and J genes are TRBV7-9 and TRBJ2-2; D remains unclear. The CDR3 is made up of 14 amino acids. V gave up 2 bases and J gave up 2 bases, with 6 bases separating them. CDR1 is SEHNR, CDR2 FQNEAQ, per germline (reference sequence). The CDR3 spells CASSLQRNTGELFF. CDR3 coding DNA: TGTGCCAGCAGCTTACAGCGAAACACCGGGGAGCTGTTTTTT.

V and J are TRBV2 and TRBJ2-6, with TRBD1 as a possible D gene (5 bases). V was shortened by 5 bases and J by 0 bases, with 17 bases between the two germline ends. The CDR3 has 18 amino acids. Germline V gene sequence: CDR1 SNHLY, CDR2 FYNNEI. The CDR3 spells CASSPSWGLTSGANVLTF. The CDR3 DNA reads TGTGCCAGCAGTCCTAGTTGGGGCCTGACCTCTGGGGCCAACGTCCTGACTTTC.

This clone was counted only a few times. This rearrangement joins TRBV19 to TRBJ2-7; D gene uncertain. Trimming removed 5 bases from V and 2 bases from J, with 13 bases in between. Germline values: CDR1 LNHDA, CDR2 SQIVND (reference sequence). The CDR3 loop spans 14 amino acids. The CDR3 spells CASSRYETPYEQYF. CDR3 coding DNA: TGTGCCAGTAGTCGGTACGAGACTCCCTACGAGCAGTACTTC.

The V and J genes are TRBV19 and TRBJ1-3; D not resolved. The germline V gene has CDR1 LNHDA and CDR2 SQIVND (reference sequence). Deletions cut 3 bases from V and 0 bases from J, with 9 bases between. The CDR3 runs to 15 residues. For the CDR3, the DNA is TGTGCCAGTAGTATGTCACGGTCCTCTGGAAACACCATATATTTT. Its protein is CASSMSRSSGNTIYF.

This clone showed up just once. CDR3 sequence (DNA): TGTGCCAGCAGTCCCGGGACAGGGTTCACTGAAGCTTTCTTT. This codes for CASSPGTGFTEAFF. The chain has TRBV7-3 and TRBJ1-1; 9 bases line up with TRBD1. The CDR3 extends over 14 amino acids. V dropped 6 bases and J dropped 4; count of bases not matched to a gene: 6. Germline assignment: CDR1 SGHTA and CDR2 FQGTGA.

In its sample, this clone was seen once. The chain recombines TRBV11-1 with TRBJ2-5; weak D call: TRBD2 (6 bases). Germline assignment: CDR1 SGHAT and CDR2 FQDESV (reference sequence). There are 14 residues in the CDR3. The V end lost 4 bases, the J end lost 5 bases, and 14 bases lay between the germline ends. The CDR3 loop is CASSSRTAGETQYF. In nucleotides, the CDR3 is TGTGCCAGCAGCTCGCGGACGGCGGGGGAGACCCAGTACTTC. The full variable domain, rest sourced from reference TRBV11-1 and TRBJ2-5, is EAEVAQSPRYKITEKSQAVAFWCDPISGHATLYWYRQILGQGPELLVQFQDESVVDDSQLPKDRFSAERLKGVDSTLKIQPAELGDSAMYLCASSSRTAGETQYFGPGTRLLVL.

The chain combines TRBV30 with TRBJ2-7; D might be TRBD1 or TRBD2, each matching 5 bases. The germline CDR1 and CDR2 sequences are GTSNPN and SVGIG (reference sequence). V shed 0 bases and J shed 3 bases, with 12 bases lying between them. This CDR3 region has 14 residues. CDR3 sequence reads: CAWSVKGEFYEQYF. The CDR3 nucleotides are TGTGCCTGGAGTGTTAAAGGGGAGTTCTACGAGCAGTACTTC.

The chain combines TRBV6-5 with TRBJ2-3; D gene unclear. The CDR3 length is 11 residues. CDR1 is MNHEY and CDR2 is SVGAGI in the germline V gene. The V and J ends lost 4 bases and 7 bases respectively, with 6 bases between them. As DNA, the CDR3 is TGTGCCAGCAGTTCTCGATATACGCAGTATTTT. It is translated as CASSSRYTQYF.

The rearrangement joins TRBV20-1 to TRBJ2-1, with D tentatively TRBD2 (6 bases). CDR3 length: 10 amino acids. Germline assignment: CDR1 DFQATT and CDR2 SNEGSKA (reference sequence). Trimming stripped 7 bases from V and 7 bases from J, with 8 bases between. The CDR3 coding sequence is TGCAGTGGGGGGAGGAATGAGCAGTTCTTC. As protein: CSGGRNEQFF.

The CDR3 sequence: CASSPRTSAGEQFF. The CDR3 DNA reads as TGTGCCAGCAGCCCCCGGACTAGCGCCGGTGAGCAGTTCTTC. The rearrangement joins TRBV9 to TRBJ2-1, with 9 bases matching TRBD2. CDR3 length equals 14 residues. The V and J ends lost 4 bases and 9 bases, in that order; junction bases with no gene match: 8. The germline CDR1 and CDR2 sequences are SGDLS and YYNGEE.

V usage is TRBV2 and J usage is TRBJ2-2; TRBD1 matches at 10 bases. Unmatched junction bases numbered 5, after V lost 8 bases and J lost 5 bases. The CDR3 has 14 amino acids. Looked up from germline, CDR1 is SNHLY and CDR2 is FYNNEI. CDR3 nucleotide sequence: TGTGCCAGCTGGGACAGGGGAGGGACCGGGGAGCTGTTTTTT. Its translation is CASWDRGGTGELFF. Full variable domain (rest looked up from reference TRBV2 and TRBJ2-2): EPEVTQTPSHQVTQMGQEVILRCVPISNHLYFYWYRQILGQKVEFLVSFYNNEISEKSEIFDDQFSVERPDGSNFTLKIRSTKLEDSAMYFCASWDRGGTGELFFGEGSRLTVL.

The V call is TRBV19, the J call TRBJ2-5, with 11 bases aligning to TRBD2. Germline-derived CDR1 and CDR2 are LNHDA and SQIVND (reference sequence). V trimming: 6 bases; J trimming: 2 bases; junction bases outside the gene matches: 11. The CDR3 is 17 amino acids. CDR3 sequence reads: CASSNIAGGIRQETQYF. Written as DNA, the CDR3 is TGTGCCAGTAGCAACATAGCGGGAGGGATTAGGCAAGAGACCCAGTACTTC.

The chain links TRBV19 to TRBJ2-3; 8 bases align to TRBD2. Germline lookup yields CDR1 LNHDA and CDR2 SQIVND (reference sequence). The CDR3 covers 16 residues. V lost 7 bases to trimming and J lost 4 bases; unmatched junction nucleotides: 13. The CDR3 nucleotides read TGTGCCAGTACCGCAGCGGGGGCCACAGTAGCAGATACGCAGTATTTT. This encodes CASTAAGATVADTQYF.

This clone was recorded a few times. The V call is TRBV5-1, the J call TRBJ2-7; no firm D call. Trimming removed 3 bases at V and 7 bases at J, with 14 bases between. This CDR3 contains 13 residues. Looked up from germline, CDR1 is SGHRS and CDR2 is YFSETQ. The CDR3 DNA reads TGCGCCAGCAGCTCTCAGGACCCCCAGGAGCAGTACTTC. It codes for CASSSQDPQEQYF. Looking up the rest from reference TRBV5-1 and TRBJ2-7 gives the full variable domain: KAGVTQTPRYLIKTRGQQVTLSCSPISGHRSVSWYQQTPGQGLQFLFEYFSETQRNKGNFPGRFSGRQFSNSRSEMNVSTLELGDSALYLCASSSQDPQEQYFGPGTRLTVT.

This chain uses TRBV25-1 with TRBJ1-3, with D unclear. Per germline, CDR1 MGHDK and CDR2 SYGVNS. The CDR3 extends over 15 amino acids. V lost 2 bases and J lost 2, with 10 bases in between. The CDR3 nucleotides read TGTGCCAGCAGTGAACCCGGGTTAGCTGGAAACACCATATATTTT. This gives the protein CASSEPGLAGNTIYF. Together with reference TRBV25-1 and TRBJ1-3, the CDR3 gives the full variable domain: EADIYQTPRYLVIGTGKKITLECSQTMGHDKMYWYQQDPGMELHLIHYSYGVNSTEKGDLSSESTVSRIRTEHFPLTLESARPSHTSQYLCASSEPGLAGNTIYFGEGSWLTVV.

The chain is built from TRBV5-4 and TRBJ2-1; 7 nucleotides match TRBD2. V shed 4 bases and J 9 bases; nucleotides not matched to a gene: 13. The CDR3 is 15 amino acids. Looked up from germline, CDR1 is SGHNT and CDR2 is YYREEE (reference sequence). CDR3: CASSPLAVGNSEQFF. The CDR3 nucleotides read TGTGCCAGCAGCCCGCTAGCGGTCGGGAACAGTGAGCAGTTCTTC.